The 30 T cell receptor beta chains given below trace back to one sample, sequenced in a study of memory CD4+ T cells and cytomegalovirus serostatus. Here immunoSEQ multiplex PCR was the method, and the copy in TCRdb shows in-frame clones only, minus some. The sample yields about 41,000 clones, roughly 77% seen once. Single viable CD3+CD4+CD8-CD45RO+ cells were sorted as the memory CD4+ T cells. Sequencing was done on a sample of memory CD4+ T cells from blood. These receptors were obtained from an adult in good health and CMV-seronegative.

This clone was observed a few times. The chain uses TRBV10-3 and TRBJ2-7; a possible D gene is TRBD2 (6 bases). Germline assignment: CDR1 ENHRY and CDR2 SYGVKD. This CDR3 region has 14 residues. V lost 4 bases and J 6 bases, leaving 16 bases between the germline ends. CDR3 coding DNA: TGTGCCATCAGTGGGGGACTCCACGGGGGCGAGCAGTACTTC. It yields the protein CAISGGLHGGEQYF.

The gene calls are TRBV7-9 and TRBJ2-7; D might be TRBD2 (5 bases). CDR1 SEHNR and CDR2 FQNEAQ come from the germline V gene (reference sequence). Trimming pared 5 bases from V and 7 bases from J, leaving 15 bases between. This CDR3 has 13 residues. DNA of the CDR3: TGTGCCAGCAGCCCTTCTTCGGGAAGGGAGCAGTACTTC. It specifies CASSPSSGREQYF.

The chain has TRBV30 and TRBJ1-3; no clear D gene. CDR1 and CDR2 from the germline V gene are GTSNPN and SVGIG (reference sequence). Deletions cut 1 base from V and 1 base from J, with 11 bases between. This CDR3 spans 15 amino acids. CDR3 sequence: CAWSALGRSGNTIYF. The CDR3 DNA reads TGTGCCTGGAGTGCCCTAGGGAGATCTGGAAACACCATATATTTT.

The V and J genes are TRBV6-5 and TRBJ2-5; the D gene is possibly TRBD1 (6 bases). The CDR3 sequence is 12 residues long. The germline V gene encodes CDR1 MNHEY and CDR2 SVGAGI. The ends were cut back, 10 bases at V and 7 bases at J, with 16 bases in the middle. The CDR3 loop reads CATRGRPGTQYF. For the CDR3, the DNA is TGTGCCACCAGGGGACGTCCGGGGACCCAGTACTTC.

The V and J genes are TRBV6-6 and TRBJ2-7; D possibly corresponds to TRBD2 (6 bases). Germline V gives CDR1 MNHNY, CDR2 SVGAGI (reference sequence). With 6 bases removed from V and 10 bases from J, the gap between germline ends came to 16 bases. This CDR3 is 12 amino acids long. The CDR3 region is CASSGSSPGQYF. The DNA for the CDR3 is TGTGCCAGCAGCGGGAGTTCTCCAGGACAGTACTTC.

The V gene is TRBV30, the J gene TRBJ2-7, with D tentatively TRBD2 (7 bases). This CDR3 comprises 14 residues. V was pared by 0 bases and J by 3 bases, with 12 bases between. Germline CDR1 is GTSNPN and CDR2 is SVGIG (reference sequence). CDR3: CAWSVGGGGYEQYF. The CDR3 DNA follows: TGTGCCTGGAGTGTAGGAGGGGGGGGCTACGAGCAGTACTTC.

As concerns this clone: The junction differs from germline at one of its ends, possibly a read error. The chain links TRBV2 to TRBJ2-7; D remains unclear. The CDR3 extends over 13 amino acids. The germline gives CDR1 SNHLY, CDR2 FYNNEI. The DNA of the CDR3 is TGTGCCAGCAGTGAATCACCCTCCCACGAGCAGTACTTC. It specifies CASSESPSHEQYF. Combining the CDR3 with reference TRBV2 and TRBJ2-7 gives the whole variable domain EPEVTQTPSHQVTQMGQEVILRCVPISNHLYFYWYRQILGQKVEFLVSFYNNEISEKSEIFDDQFSVERPDGSNFTLKIRSTKLEDSAMYFCASSESPSHEQYFGPGTRLTVT.

The chain has TRBV29-1 and TRBJ2-3; D perhaps matches TRBD2 (6 bases). This CDR3 spans 12 amino acids. CDR1 and CDR2 from the germline V gene are SQVTM and ANQGSEA. V gave up 3 bases and J gave up 6 bases, with 10 bases separating them. Written as DNA, the CDR3 is TGCAGCGTTGATCGTGGGGGGGATACGCAGTATTTT. This encodes CSVDRGGDTQYF.

The chain links TRBV7-2 to TRBJ1-2; no clear D gene. V lost 0 bases to trimming and J lost 3 bases, with 2 bases between them. There are 12 residues in the CDR3. Germline CDR1 reads SGHTA; CDR2 reads FQGNSA. In nucleotides, the CDR3 is TGTGCCAGCAGCTTAGCCCACTATGGCTACACCTTC. Translated: CASSLAHYGYTF. The complete variable domain, with remaining parts taken from reference TRBV7-2 and TRBJ1-2, reads GAGVSQSPSNKVTEKGKDVELRCDPISGHTALYWYRQSLGQGLEFLIYFQGNSAPDKSGLPSDRFSAERTGGSVSTLTIQRTQQEDSAVYLCASSLAHYGYTFGSGTRLTVV.

The chain carries TRBV30 and TRBJ1-2; D is unresolved. Trimming removed 4 bases from V and 8 bases from J, with 14 bases in between. Germline CDR1 reads GTSNPN; CDR2 reads SVGIG (reference sequence). The CDR3 consists of 12 residues. In nucleotides, the CDR3 is TGTGCCTGGACAGCTGGGAGGGTAGGCTACACCTTC. Amino acid sequence: CAWTAGRVGYTF.

This chain links TRBV9 with TRBJ1-1; D possibly corresponds to TRBD1 (6 bases). CDR3 length: 16 amino acids. V gave up 0 bases and J gave up 1 base, with 13 bases separating them. Germline CDR1 reads SGDLS; CDR2 reads YYNGEE. The CDR3 reads CASSVVSGGPNTEAFF. CDR3 sequence (DNA): TGTGCCAGCAGCGTAGTATCTGGGGGCCCGAACACTGAAGCTTTCTTT.

V gene TRBV5-1 combines with J gene TRBJ2-7, with 7 bases fitting TRBD1. J lost 2 bases, V lost 1 base, and 6 bases had no gene match. The germline V gene has CDR1 SGHRS and CDR2 YFSETQ. This CDR3 has 15 amino acids. Written as DNA, the CDR3 is TGCGCCAGCAGCTTGTCCACGGGACAGACCTACGAGCAGTACTTC. It encodes CASSLSTGQTYEQYF.

The V gene is TRBV5-1, the J gene TRBJ2-5, with 8 nucleotides matching TRBD1. V shed 0 bases and J 4 bases; nucleotides not matched to a gene: 5. CDR1 and CDR2 from the germline V gene are SGHRS and YFSETQ. This CDR3 region has 15 residues. CDR3 sequence (DNA): TGCGCCAGCAGCTTGGAAGGACAGGGCGGAGAGACCCAGTACTTC. Amino acid sequence: CASSLEGQGGETQYF.

This rearrangement joins TRBV9 to TRBJ2-3; tentatively, D is TRBD2 (6 bases). V gave up 3 bases and J gave up 9 bases, with 14 bases separating them. The length of the CDR3 is 13 residues. Germline assignment: CDR1 SGDLS and CDR2 YYNGEE. CDR3 region: CASSALAEGTQYF. The DNA of the CDR3 is TGTGCCAGCAGCGCCCTCGCGGAGGGAACGCAGTATTTT.

The CDR3 here is CASSPVGDNGNTIYF. The CDR3 nucleotides are TGTGCCAGCAGTCCTGTGGGGGACAACGGAAACACCATATATTTT. The rearrangement uses TRBV11-2 and TRBJ1-3; D might be TRBD1 (6 bases). Germline loops: CDR1 SGHAT, CDR2 FQNNGV. This CDR3 has 15 residues. The ends were cut back, 6 bases at V and 4 bases at J, with 16 bases in the middle.

This sequence joins TRBV7-6 and TRBJ2-1, with TRBD1 identical over 8 bases. Germline CDR1 and CDR2: SGHVS and FNYEAQ. V shed 4 bases and J 6 bases; nucleotides not matched to a gene: 2. The CDR3 contains 13 residues. The CDR3 protein is CASSSTGVNEQFF. In DNA, the CDR3 is TGTGCCAGCAGCTCGACAGGGGTCAATGAGCAGTTCTTC.

V and J are TRBV30 and TRBJ2-7; unclear D gene. Between the trimmed V and J ends, which lost 1 base and 6 bases, there was a span of 10 bases. Germline CDR1 GTSNPN, CDR2 SVGIG (reference sequence). The CDR3 is made up of 12 amino acids. CDR3 DNA sequence: TGTGCCTGGAGTGGGACGGTTGGCGAGCAGTACTTC. Translation gives CAWSGTVGEQYF.

The chain couples TRBV5-6 to TRBJ1-6, with D possibly being TRBD1 (6 bases). The length of the CDR3 is 12 residues. Germline V gene data show CDR1 as SGHDT and CDR2 as YYEEEE. Trimming took 4 bases from V and 14 from J, leaving 13 bases between them. The CDR3 loop reads CASSRPQGALHF. The CDR3 DNA follows: TGTGCCAGCAGCCGCCCACAGGGAGCCCTCCACTTT.

This clone turned up a few times. This sequence joins TRBV5-6 and TRBJ2-5; 8 bases map to TRBD1. Trimming took 3 bases from V and 8 from J; bases not matched to a gene: 12. Germline loops: CDR1 SGHDT, CDR2 YYEEEE. CDR3 length equals 15 residues. CDR3 in DNA: TGTGCCAGCAGCTGGGGGGACAGGCGCATTTTCACCCAGTACTTC. Its translation is CASSWGDRRIFTQYF.

The gene calls are TRBV7-2 and TRBJ2-6; D not resolved. CDR3 length: 13 amino acids. Germline V gene data show CDR1 as SGHTA and CDR2 as FQGNSA. Trimming pared 2 bases from V and 4 bases from J, leaving 3 bases between. CDR3 sequence: CASSLPGANVLTF. CDR3 DNA sequence: TGTGCCAGCAGCTTACCCGGGGCCAACGTCCTGACTTTC.

A few counts support this clone. This rearrangement joins TRBV7-9 to TRBJ2-2; D gene ambiguous. The CDR3 has 15 amino acids. Trimming shortened V by 0 bases and J by 3 bases, and 8 bases separated the two germline ends. Germline V lookup: CDR1 SEHNR, CDR2 FQNEAQ (reference sequence). The CDR3 nucleotides read TGTGCCAGCAGCTTAGCAGGCCTCTACACCGGGGAGCTGTTTTTT. Protein sequence: CASSLAGLYTGELFF.

This clone has more than one count but fewer than ten. This chain joins TRBV5-1 and TRBJ2-5, with a possible D match to TRBD2 (6 bases). The V end lost 1 base, the J end lost 4 bases, and 8 bases lay between the germline ends. Germline V lookup: CDR1 SGHRS, CDR2 YFSETQ. The CDR3 extends over 13 amino acids. The CDR3 here is CASSLPGGETQYF. CDR3 in DNA: TGCGCCAGCAGCTTGCCCGGGGGAGAGACCCAGTACTTC.

The J gene is TRBJ1-5, the V gene TRBV12-5; D unresolved. Germline assignment: CDR1 LGHNT and CDR2 FRNRAP. The CDR3 consists of 13 residues. V dropped 5 bases and J dropped 4 bases, with 9 bases sitting between them. Here the CDR3 DNA reads TGTGCTAGTGGTCTTAGGGAGAATCAGCCCCAGCATTTT. Translation: CASGLRENQPQHF.

The chain couples TRBV19 to TRBJ1-2; 9 nucleotides line up with TRBD1. This CDR3 region has 15 residues. V lost 7 bases to trimming and J lost 0 bases; unmatched junction nucleotides: 6. Germline V gene data show CDR1 as LNHDA and CDR2 as SQIVND (reference sequence). The CDR3 DNA is TGTGCCAGTACCCCCAGGACAGGGGCTAACTATGGCTACACCTTC. It specifies CASTPRTGANYGYTF.

V is TRBV6-1 and J is TRBJ1-6; D uncertain. CDR1 MNHNS and CDR2 SASEGT come from the germline V gene. The CDR3 covers 13 residues. Trimming removed 2 bases from V and 11 bases from J, with 10 bases in between. Here the CDR3 reads CASSEIGWAPLHF. Here the CDR3 DNA reads TGTGCCAGCAGTGAAATTGGCTGGGCACCCCTCCACTTT.

The chain is built from TRBV7-9 and TRBJ2-3, with 7 bases aligning to TRBD2. CDR1 is SEHNR and CDR2 is FQNEAQ in the germline V gene (reference sequence). The V gene end was trimmed by 0 bases and the J gene end by 1 base; junction bases not matched to a gene: 10. CDR3 size: 18 residues. The CDR3 loop is CASSLAQQMAGGTDTQYF. CDR3 nucleotide sequence: TGTGCCAGCAGCTTAGCCCAACAGATGGCGGGGGGCACAGATACGCAGTATTTT.

This clone has only a few counts. V and J are TRBV7-6 and TRBJ1-6, with a tentative D call TRBD1 (6 bases). The length of the CDR3 is 18 residues. Trimming shortened V by 6 bases and J by 6 bases, and 24 bases separated the two germline ends. CDR1 is SGHVS, CDR2 FNYEAQ, per germline. Here the CDR3 DNA reads TGTGCCAGCAGTCCAAGAACGACAGGCCCTGGGGTTAATTCACCCCTCCACTTT. Its protein is CASSPRTTGPGVNSPLHF. The full variable domain, with the rest looked up from reference TRBV7-6 and TRBJ1-6, is GAGVSQSPRYKVTKRGQDVALRCDPISGHVSLYWYRQALGQGPEFLTYFNYEAQQDKSGLPNDRFSAERPEGSISTLTIQRTEQRDSAMYRCASSPRTTGPGVNSPLHFGNGTRLTVT.

A few counts support this clone. The J gene is TRBJ1-3, the V gene TRBV4-1; TRBD1 agrees at 8 bases. Per the germline V gene, CDR1 is MGHRA and CDR2 is YSYEKL. CDR3 length equals 16 residues. V was pared by 5 bases and J by 3 bases, with 9 bases of the junction left unmatched. Here the CDR3 reads CASSDPGTGLGNTIYF. In DNA form, the CDR3 reads TGCGCCAGCAGCGACCCAGGGACAGGACTTGGAAACACCATATATTTT.

The rearrangement uses TRBV4-1 and TRBJ1-4; 7 bases are shared with TRBD1. The CDR3 contains 17 residues. The V segment lost 3 bases and the J segment 7 bases; nucleotides outside the gene matches: 14. Germline loops: CDR1 MGHRA, CDR2 YSYEKL. The CDR3 bases are TGCGCCAGCAGCCACACTCATCCGGGACAGAGGAGTGAAAAACTGTTTTTT. This encodes CASSHTHPGQRSEKLFF.

In its sample, this clone was seen once. The chain employs TRBV9 and TRBJ1-1; D remains unclear. The CDR3 length is 15 residues. Trimming removed 2 bases at V and 4 bases at J, with 15 bases between. The germline V gene has CDR1 SGDLS and CDR2 YYNGEE. The CDR3 loop is CASSVRPDFVTEAFF. The CDR3 nucleotides are TGTGCCAGCAGCGTCCGACCGGACTTTGTCACTGAAGCTTTCTTT.